This passage covers 13 T cell receptor beta chains from one sample sequenced in a study of blood T cell repertoires in COVID-19. Sequencing was performed with immunoSEQ multiplex PCR; in TCRdb, only in-frame clones are kept and a portion is missing. The sample records under 250,000 clones, over 75% being singletons. Sequencing was done on a sample of peripheral blood. The receptor set was obtained from a man in his forties or fifties with COVID-19, enrolled during active disease.

This sequence joins TRBV6-4 and TRBJ1-5, with TRBD1 identical over 10 bases. With 4 bases clipped from V and 4 bases from J, the junction kept 1 base outside the gene matches. Germline V gene sequence: CDR1 MRHNA, CDR2 SNTAGT. The CDR3 consists of 14 residues. The chain's CDR3 is CASSAGQGNQPQHF. CDR3 coding DNA: TGTGCCAGCAGTGCGGGACAGGGGAATCAGCCCCAGCATTTT.

The rearrangement uses TRBV19 and TRBJ1-2; 7 bases fit TRBD1. This CDR3 has 13 amino acids. Trimming at V came to 10 bases and at J to 7 bases, leaving 12 bases not matched to a gene. CDR1 and CDR2 (germline): LNHDA, SQIVND (reference sequence). The CDR3 nucleotides read TGTGCCACCTGGGACAGCCCATTTTTTGGCTACACCTTC. Its protein product is CATWDSPFFGYTF.

The rearrangement uses TRBV7-2 and TRBJ2-7; 7 nucleotides match TRBD2. V lost 5 bases to trimming and J lost 2 bases; unmatched junction nucleotides: 9. CDR1 is SGHTA and CDR2 is FQGNSA in the germline V gene. The length of the CDR3 is 15 residues. The CDR3 bases are TGTGCCAGCAGCCGCGGACTAGATCAAGCCTACGAGCAGTACTTC. Its translation: CASSRGLDQAYEQYF. The whole variable domain, filled in from reference TRBV7-2 and TRBJ2-7, reads GAGVSQSPSNKVTEKGKDVELRCDPISGHTALYWYRQSLGQGLEFLIYFQGNSAPDKSGLPSDRFSAERTGGSVSTLTIQRTQQEDSAVYLCASSRGLDQAYEQYFGPGTRLTVT.

The chain carries TRBV3-1 (or the pseudogene TRBV3-2) and TRBJ2-7, with D possibly TRBD2 on 5 matching bases. The CDR3 loop spans 14 amino acids. V was shortened by 1 base and J by 2 bases, with 9 bases between the two germline ends. The germline V gene encodes CDR1 LGHDT and CDR2 YNNKEL (reference sequence). CDR3 DNA sequence: TGTGCCAGCAGCCAAGGCAGCGGAGCCTACGAGCAGTACTTC. As protein: CASSQGSGAYEQYF.

The rearrangement links TRBV10-2 to TRBJ2-3; the D gene is possibly TRBD1 (6 bases). The CDR3 runs 15 residues. Germline V gene lookup returns CDR1 WSHSY and CDR2 SAAADI. The V end lost 8 bases, the J end lost 4 bases, and 19 bases lay between the germline ends. The CDR3 nucleotides read TGCGCCAGCTCGAACGACCAGGGGTCGGCAGATACGCAGTATTTT. Protein: CASSNDQGSADTQYF.

In nucleotides, the CDR3 is TGTGCCAGCAGCTTACTAGCGCAAAGCACAGATACGCAGTATTTT. Its translation is CASSLLAQSTDTQYF. The chain uses TRBV5-5 and TRBJ2-3; TRBD2 matches at 7 bases. CDR3 length: 15 residues. CDR1 and CDR2 (germline): SGHKS, YYEKEE (reference sequence). Trimming at V came to 2 bases and at J to 0 bases, leaving 3 bases not matched to a gene.

The sample holds one count of this clone. V usage is TRBV27 and J usage is TRBJ1-1; 10 nucleotides line up with TRBD1. The V segment lost 4 bases and the J segment 5 bases; nucleotides outside the gene matches: 10. This CDR3 is 16 amino acids long. Germline V gene sequence: CDR1 MNHEY, CDR2 SMNVEV (reference sequence). The CDR3 loop is CASSSSTGGLGTEAFF. In nucleotides, the CDR3 is TGTGCCAGCAGTTCCTCGACAGGGGGCTTAGGAACTGAAGCTTTCTTT.

V and J are TRBV18 and TRBJ2-2, with a tentative D call TRBD2 (5 bases). Trimming shortened V by 1 base and J by 6 bases, and 18 bases separated the two germline ends. Per germline, CDR1 KGHSH and CDR2 LQKENI. This CDR3 has 17 residues. The CDR3 sequence is CASSPQGGGTHPGELFF. As DNA, the CDR3 is TGTGCCAGCTCACCACAGGGCGGAGGAACGCACCCCGGGGAGCTGTTTTTT. Based on the CDR3 plus reference TRBV18 and TRBJ2-2, the full variable domain is NAGVMQNPRHLVRRRGQEARLRCSPMKGHSHVYWYRQLPEEGLKFMVYLQKENIIDESGMPKERFSAEFPKEGPSILRIQQVVRGDSAAYFCASSPQGGGTHPGELFFGEGSRLTVL.

This clone was seen a single time. This chain joins TRBV6-4 and TRBJ2-2, with D tentatively TRBD1 (5 bases). This CDR3 spans 12 amino acids. V was clipped by 8 bases and J by 6 bases, with 10 bases between them. The germline CDR1 and CDR2 sequences are MRHNA and SNTAGT. The DNA of the CDR3 is TGTGCCAGCTACAGGCACGCCGGGGAGCTGTTTTTT. Protein: CASYRHAGELFF.

The chain uses TRBV28 and TRBJ1-3; D is unresolved. Trimming took off 3 bases at V and 4 bases at J, with 16 bases between the two ends. CDR3 length: 16 residues. Germline lookup yields CDR1 MDHEN and CDR2 SYDVKM. The CDR3 protein is CASSLTAPLQGNTIYF. Here the CDR3 DNA reads TGTGCCAGCAGTTTGACTGCGCCCCTACAAGGAAACACCATATATTTT.

V and J are TRBV7-8 and TRBJ2-7; D might be TRBD2 (6 bases). This CDR3 has 12 residues. V lost 6 bases and J 3 bases, leaving 9 bases between the germline ends. Germline V gene data show CDR1 as SGHVS and CDR2 as FQNEAQ. CDR3 sequence: CASSTSIYEQYF. The DNA for the CDR3 is TGTGCCAGCAGTACTAGCATCTACGAGCAGTACTTC.

The CDR3 DNA reads as TGTGCCAGCAGTCGAGAAACCGGGGAGCTGTTTTTT. The encoded protein is CASSRETGELFF. V usage is TRBV6-5 and J usage is TRBJ2-2; no firm D call. Deletions cut 5 bases from V and 5 bases from J, with 6 bases between. CDR1 and CDR2 (germline): MNHEY, SVGAGI. The CDR3 contains 12 residues.

V is TRBV2 and J is TRBJ1-4, with D hard to call. Germline V gene data show CDR1 as SNHLY and CDR2 as FYNNEI. Deletions cut 4 bases from V and 4 bases from J, with 10 bases between. The CDR3 totals 14 residues. As DNA, the CDR3 is TGTGCCAGCAGTGTAGACCGCGGTAATGAAAAACTGTTTTTT. It specifies CASSVDRGNEKLFF.